The clone carrying this T cell receptor (beta chain) came up a few times. What it binds is not known. Each CDR3 protein gets one entry after TCRdb re-called the 5' RACE reads with MiXCR. There are about 55,000 distinct CDR3 sequences in the sample; around 4.2% occur only once, and 2.5% to 3% lies in the top ten. The sample originates from a study of neurological immune-mediated disorders. Points from the study as a whole: None of the CDR3 amino acid sequences of expanded clones were shared across subjects, and this suggested private repertoires in all groups. The greatest degree of TCR clonal expansion was observed in HTLV-1-associated myelopathy, with the lowest in multiple sclerosis, below that of healthy controls.

This receptor was obtained from a man aged 45 to 65 with multiple sclerosis. Sequences were obtained from PBMCs.

The CDR3 sequence is CASSVPASGSPGELFF. DNA for the CDR3: TGTGCCAGCAGCGTCCCCGCTAGCGGGAGCCCCGGGGAGCTGTTTTTT. The chain couples TRBV28 to TRBJ2-2, with TRBD2 matching 10 bases. This CDR3 region has 16 residues. Trimming took 6 bases from V and 6 from J; bases not matched to a gene: 10. The V gene's germline CDR1 is MDHEN and CDR2 SYDVKM.